This T cell receptor beta chain was observed in a study of T cell responses to AZD1222 COVID-19 vaccine. Study-level points and caveats: It should be noted that donors were predominantly white British and more often female, and clonal diversity was possibly underestimated. Spike-specific TCR breadth rose after two AZD1222 doses, and depth rose as well. Of spike-specific TCRs, nearly half reportedly target regions left unmutated in variants. The peak T cell response came first, and repertoires were sampled only after it.

Method: immunoSEQ multiplex PCR; TCRdb's copy keeps in-frame clones and lacks some. The sample has some 96,000 clones; 84% are singletons. Comment on this clone: Its cognate antigen is unknown.

With 0 bases clipped from V and 5 bases from J, the junction kept 4 bases outside the gene matches. CDR3 length equals 14 residues. Germline lookup yields CDR1 SGHDT and CDR2 YYEEEE. The sequence came from an adult who received the AZD1222 COVID-19 vaccine. The sample was peripheral blood, taken 28 days after the second AZD1222 dose. The rearrangement uses TRBV5-6 and TRBJ1-2, with 7 bases fitting TRBD1. The CDR3 coding sequence is TGTGCCAGCAGCTTGGGGTTACAGGGGTATGGCTACACCTTC. Translating gives CASSLGLQGYGYTF.